Below are 32 T cell receptor beta chains sequenced from a single sample in a study of blood T cell repertoires in COVID-19. Sequencing used immunoSEQ multiplex PCR; TCRdb keeps in-frame clones, though not all of them. The sample shows fewer than 250,000 clones, roughly 84% of them seen only once. Sequencing input: PBMCs or T cells enriched from blood (not recorded which). Source of these receptors: a man aged 25 to 40 in a cohort exposed to, infected with or recovered from COVID-19 (not recorded which).

The chain combines TRBV13 with TRBJ2-3; perhaps TRBD2 as D (5 bases). Trimming stripped 5 bases from V and 1 base from J, with 16 bases between. Germline assignment: CDR1 PRHDT and CDR2 FYEKMQ (reference sequence). The CDR3 extends over 16 amino acids. The DNA for the CDR3 is TGTGCCAGCAGCGGAGGAGGACCGGCTGGCACAGATACGCAGTATTTT. This sequence encodes CASSGGGPAGTDTQYF. The full variable domain, in which reference TRBV13 and TRBJ2-3 provide the parts outside the CDR3, is AAGVIQSPRHLIKEKRETATLKCYPIPRHDTVYWYQQGPGQDPQFLISFYEKMQSDKGSIPDRFSAQQFSDYHSELNMSSLELGDSALYFCASSGGGPAGTDTQYFGPGTRLTVL.

The chain is built from TRBV6-5 and TRBJ1-6, with 7 positions matching TRBD1. The CDR3 sequence is 14 residues long. The V gene end was trimmed by 6 bases and the J gene end by 10 bases; junction bases not matched to a gene: 9. From germline, CDR1 is MNHEY and CDR2 SVGAGI. The CDR3 sequence is CASRGGEWNSPLHF. The CDR3 bases are TGTGCCAGCAGAGGGGGCGAGTGGAACTCACCCCTCCACTTT.

The chain couples TRBV28 to TRBJ1-2, with D possibly matching TRBD1 (5 bases). V lost 6 bases to trimming and J lost 1 base, with 12 bases between them. Per germline, CDR1 MDHEN and CDR2 SYDVKM. This CDR3 comprises 14 residues. CDR3 in amino acids: CASSLEGYNYGYTF. In nucleotides, the CDR3 is TGTGCCAGCAGCTTGGAGGGGTATAACTATGGCTACACCTTC.

The CDR3 reads CASSLDRGGQETQYF. The CDR3 DNA follows: TGCGCCAGCAGCTTGGATCGCGGGGGCCAAGAGACCCAGTACTTC. The rearrangement links TRBV5-1 to TRBJ2-5, with TRBD2 matching over 7 bases. CDR1 SGHRS and CDR2 YFSETQ come from the germline V gene. V shed 0 bases, J shed 1 base, and the junction held 3 bases outside the gene matches. The CDR3 sequence is 15 residues long.

This clone was seen more than once but under ten times. The chain links TRBV7-8 to TRBJ2-2; weak D call: TRBD2 (5 bases). CDR3 length: 15 residues. CDR1 and CDR2 (germline): SGHVS, FQNEAQ. The ends were cut back, 3 bases at V and 7 bases at J, with 15 bases in the middle. CDR3 loop: CASSFPPGSGGELFF. The CDR3 bases are TGTGCCAGCAGCTTCCCCCCGGGGTCGGGCGGGGAGCTGTTTTTT.

The chain uses TRBV5-6 and TRBJ2-7, with D perhaps TRBD1 (5 bases). Per the germline V gene, CDR1 is SGHDT and CDR2 is YYEEEE. The CDR3 loop spans 12 amino acids. V was shortened by 3 bases and J by 4 bases, with 8 bases between the two germline ends. The CDR3 protein is CASSSGLYEQYF. DNA for the CDR3: TGTGCCAGCAGCTCAGGGTTATACGAGCAGTACTTC.

The rearrangement links TRBV5-6 to TRBJ1-2; 7 bases are a match to TRBD1. Unmatched junction bases numbered 6, after V lost 3 bases and J lost 7 bases. The CDR3 sequence is 13 residues long. Germline values: CDR1 SGHDT, CDR2 YYEEEE. CDR3 DNA: TGTGCCAGCAGCTCAGACAGGGTCAGTGGCTACACCTTC. As protein: CASSSDRVSGYTF.

This sequence joins TRBV28 and TRBJ1-2, with D unclear. CDR1 MDHEN and CDR2 SYDVKM come from the germline V gene. The V and J ends lost 10 bases and 8 bases respectively, with 17 bases between them. There are 12 residues in the CDR3. The CDR3 loop reads CATSLWAMGYTF. The CDR3 bases are TGTGCCACCTCTCTTTGGGCTATGGGCTACACCTTC.

The J gene is TRBJ2-1, the V gene TRBV20-1; D not resolved. Germline-derived CDR1 and CDR2 are DFQATT and SNEGSKA (reference sequence). This CDR3 has 11 residues. V was trimmed by 5 bases and J by 6 bases, leaving 8 bases between them. The CDR3 loop reads CSAYPGNEQFF. CDR3 in DNA: TGCAGTGCTTACCCAGGCAATGAGCAGTTCTTC.

The gene calls are TRBV6-5 and TRBJ2-6, with D maybe TRBD1 (5 bases). CDR3 length: 15 residues. Germline loops: CDR1 MNHEY, CDR2 SVGAGI. With 2 bases removed from V and 2 bases from J, the gap between germline ends came to 7 bases. The CDR3 DNA reads TGTGCCAGCAGTTACGGGGCGGCTGGGGCCAACGTCCTGACTTTC. Translation: CASSYGAAGANVLTF.

The genes are TRBV5-4 and TRBJ2-1; 8 bases are shared with TRBD2. CDR1 is SGHNT and CDR2 is YYREEE in the germline V gene (reference sequence). The ends lost 4 bases at V and 7 bases at J; junction bases unmatched: 16. There are 17 residues in the CDR3. The chain's CDR3 is CASSPPSGTSRLNEQFF. The CDR3 nucleotides read TGTGCCAGCAGCCCACCCTCCGGGACTAGTCGGTTAAATGAGCAGTTCTTC.

The V and J genes are TRBV3-1 (or the pseudogene TRBV3-2) and TRBJ1-3; D is perhaps TRBD1 (5 bases). Trimming took 4 bases from V and 0 from J, leaving 13 bases between them. Germline CDR1 is LGHDT and CDR2 is YNNKEL (reference sequence). The CDR3 length is 16 residues. Written as DNA, the CDR3 is TGTGCCAGCAGCCCCCCACAGGCGTCCTCTGGAAACACCATATATTTT. Its protein product is CASSPPQASSGNTIYF.

This clone occurred a few times. This chain connects TRBV5-1 to TRBJ2-7; TRBD1 matches 10 bases. The CDR3 extends over 16 amino acids. V trimming: 3 bases; J trimming: 1 base; junction bases outside the gene matches: 7. Per germline, CDR1 SGHRS and CDR2 YFSETQ. This CDR3 reads CASSSTGTGVSYEQYF. CDR3 sequence (DNA): TGCGCCAGCAGCTCCACCGGGACAGGGGTTTCCTACGAGCAGTACTTC.

In its sample, this clone was seen a few times. V gene TRBV6-5 combines with J gene TRBJ2-2; perhaps TRBD1 as D (6 bases). CDR1 and CDR2 from the germline V gene are MNHEY and SVGAGI. Trimming stripped 6 bases from V and 4 bases from J, with 15 bases between. The CDR3 sequence is 15 residues long. The CDR3 sequence: CASRQQGSGTGELFF. The CDR3 DNA reads as TGTGCCAGCAGGCAACAGGGTTCGGGCACCGGGGAGCTGTTTTTT.

V and J are TRBV7-9 and TRBJ2-3; TRBD2 is a possible D gene (5 bases). CDR1 and CDR2 from the germline V gene are SEHNR and FQNEAQ (reference sequence). This CDR3 spans 14 amino acids. Trimming took 0 bases from V and 4 from J, leaving 8 bases between them. Here the CDR3 DNA reads TGTGCCAGCAGCTTAGCGGGAGAGGCAGATACGCAGTATTTT. Translating it yields CASSLAGEADTQYF.

V usage is TRBV9 and J usage is TRBJ2-7; TRBD1 matches at 9 bases. CDR1 is SGDLS and CDR2 is YYNGEE in the germline V gene. The CDR3 has 15 amino acids. V lost 3 bases, J lost 7 bases, and 11 bases stayed unmatched. CDR3 sequence: CASSGRTGDSREQYF. The CDR3 DNA sequence: TGTGCCAGCAGCGGAAGGACAGGGGATTCCCGGGAGCAGTACTTC.

The rearrangement uses TRBV6-5 and TRBJ1-3, with 7 positions matching TRBD1. The CDR3 runs 15 residues. CDR1 and CDR2 (germline): MNHEY, SVGAGI. Trimming cost V 2 bases and J 0 bases; bases outside gene matches: 1. The CDR3 DNA reads as TGTGCCAGCAGTTACGACAGGGTCTCTGGAAACACCATATATTTT. It is translated as CASSYDRVSGNTIYF.

This clone was recorded only once. The V and J genes are TRBV7-8 and TRBJ2-7; 7 positions match TRBD1. The CDR3 totals 14 residues. CDR1 and CDR2 from the germline V gene are SGHVS and FQNEAQ. J lost 2 bases, V lost 3 bases, and 4 bases had no gene match. The CDR3 loop reads CASSLQGVTYEQYF. CDR3 bases: TGTGCCAGCAGCTTGCAGGGGGTCACCTACGAGCAGTACTTC.

CDR3 DNA sequence: TGTGCCAGCAGCCAAGGGAGTGGGTACACTGAAGCTTTCTTT. As protein: CASSQGSGYTEAFF. V and J are TRBV3-1 (or the pseudogene TRBV3-2) and TRBJ1-1; D is unresolved. Germline V lookup: CDR1 LGHDT, CDR2 YNNKEL (reference sequence). This CDR3 contains 14 residues. Trimming took off 1 base at V and 3 bases at J, with 9 bases between the two ends.

Comment on this clone: This specimen includes other DNA sequences encoding the same CDR3. The chain has TRBV5-1 and TRBJ2-7; D uncertain. The CDR3 runs to 13 residues. Trimming shortened V by 4 bases and J by 0 bases, and 8 bases separated the two germline ends. Germline lookup yields CDR1 SGHRS and CDR2 YFSETQ. CDR3 nucleotides: TGCGCCAGCAGCCCCGAGAGCTCCTACGAGCAGTACTTC. It codes for CASSPESSYEQYF. Using reference TRBV5-1 and TRBJ2-7 for the parts outside the CDR3, the full variable domain is KAGVTQTPRYLIKTRGQQVTLSCSPISGHRSVSWYQQTPGQGLQFLFEYFSETQRNKGNFPGRFSGRQFSNSRSEMNVSTLELGDSALYLCASSPESSYEQYFGPGTRLTVT.

This chain connects TRBV19 to TRBJ2-7; D might be TRBD2 (6 bases). This CDR3 is 14 amino acids long. Germline V gene lookup returns CDR1 LNHDA and CDR2 SQIVND (reference sequence). V dropped 6 bases and J dropped 5 bases, with 17 bases sitting between them. The DNA for the CDR3 is TGTGCCAGTAGACCCCTAGGGGAGGTGGACGAGCAGTACTTC. It translates to CASRPLGEVDEQYF.

This clone came up a few times. This chain joins TRBV4-1 and TRBJ2-1; D call uncertain. CDR1 and CDR2 from the germline V gene are MGHRA and YSYEKL. The CDR3 loop spans 16 amino acids. The V end was cut by 0 bases, the J end by 1 base, with 10 bases between. CDR3: CASSQDHSVSYNEQFF. CDR3 sequence (DNA): TGCGCCAGCAGCCAAGATCATTCGGTGTCCTACAATGAGCAGTTCTTC.

Note on this clone: A junction end diverges from the germline sequence, so it may reflect a read error. The V gene is TRBV5-1, the J gene TRBJ2-7; D not resolved. CDR3 length: 13 residues. Germline-derived CDR1 and CDR2 are SGHRS and YFSETQ. The CDR3 DNA reads TGCGCCAGCAGGTTGGGTGCAGGTACCGAGCAGTACTTC. Amino acids: CASRLGAGTEQYF.

The chain links TRBV28 to TRBJ1-1, with 8 bases matching TRBD1. J gave up 4 bases and V 6 bases, and 7 bases lay outside the gene matches. Per the germline V gene, CDR1 is MDHEN and CDR2 is SYDVKM. The CDR3 loop spans 14 amino acids. The CDR3 loop is CASSPLTGGTEAFF. CDR3 in DNA: TGTGCCAGCAGCCCCCTAACAGGGGGCACTGAAGCTTTCTTT. Looking up the rest from reference TRBV28 and TRBJ1-1 gives the full variable domain: DVKVTQSSRYLVKRTGEKVFLECVQDMDHENMFWYRQDPGLGLRLIYFSYDVKMKEKGDIPEGYSVSREKKERFSLILESASTNQTSMYLCASSPLTGGTEAFFGQGTRLTVV.

This clone was seen only once. V and J are TRBV28 and TRBJ2-7; TRBD2 is a possible D gene (6 bases). The length of the CDR3 is 15 residues. From germline, CDR1 is MDHEN and CDR2 SYDVKM. V was clipped by 2 bases and J by 0 bases, with 11 bases between them. CDR3 nucleotides: TGTGCCAGCAGTTTAGCGGGATCCCGCTCCTACGAGCAGTACTTC. Residues: CASSLAGSRSYEQYF. Variable domain in full (rest from reference TRBV28 and TRBJ2-7): DVKVTQSSRYLVKRTGEKVFLECVQDMDHENMFWYRQDPGLGLRLIYFSYDVKMKEKGDIPEGYSVSREKKERFSLILESASTNQTSMYLCASSLAGSRSYEQYFGPGTRLTVT.

V is TRBV18 and J is TRBJ1-3; D gene uncertain. Trimming removed 5 bases at V and 1 base at J, with 12 bases between. Germline V gives CDR1 KGHSH, CDR2 LQKENI. There are 15 residues in the CDR3. This chain's CDR3 is CASSEEALSGNTIYF. As DNA, the CDR3 is TGTGCCAGCTCAGAAGAGGCCTTATCTGGAAACACCATATATTTT.

This clone turned up a few times. The chain is built from TRBV28 and TRBJ1-6; the match to TRBD1 covers 10 bases. CDR1 is MDHEN, CDR2 SYDVKM, per germline. The junction had 7 bases not matched to a gene; V was cut back by 6 bases and J by 8 bases. This CDR3 is 15 amino acids long. The CDR3 reads CASRLGQGNHSPLHF. The CDR3 DNA is TGTGCCAGCAGGCTGGGACAGGGGAATCATTCACCCCTCCACTTT.

The chain is built from TRBV5-4 and TRBJ2-7, with 7 bases aligning to TRBD2. With V trimmed by 0 bases and J by 2 bases, 5 bases remained unmatched. Germline CDR1 reads SGHNT; CDR2 reads YYREEE (reference sequence). The CDR3 is 15 residues long. The CDR3 DNA follows: TGTGCCAGCAGCTTGGAACTAGCGTCTCCCTACGAGCAGTACTTC. Residues: CASSLELASPYEQYF.

The rearrangement joins TRBV4-1 to TRBJ2-3; 13 nucleotides align to TRBD2. With V trimmed by 4 bases and J by 6 bases, 7 bases remained unmatched. Germline V lookup: CDR1 MGHRA, CDR2 YSYEKL. CDR3 length equals 16 residues. The CDR3, as DNA: TGCGCCAGCAGCCCATGGACTAGCGGGAGCGTTGATACGCAGTATTTT. It yields the protein CASSPWTSGSVDTQYF.

This chain joins TRBV19 and TRBJ1-3; 7 bases fit TRBD1. V lost 6 bases, J lost 2 bases, and 4 bases stayed unmatched. CDR1 LNHDA and CDR2 SQIVND come from the germline V gene (reference sequence). The CDR3 length is 14 residues. The CDR3 loop reads CASSDRETGNTIYF. The CDR3, as DNA: TGTGCCAGTAGCGACAGGGAAACTGGAAACACCATATATTTT.

The chain uses TRBV3-1 (or the pseudogene TRBV3-2) and TRBJ2-7, with 8 bases lining up with TRBD2. Germline V lookup: CDR1 LGHDT, CDR2 YNNKEL (reference sequence). The trim removed 2 bases at V and 7 bases at J, leaving 7 bases unmatched. This CDR3 has 14 amino acids. The CDR3 here is CASSQIAGTGEQYF. Written as DNA, the CDR3 is TGTGCCAGCAGCCAAATAGCGGGAACGGGGGAGCAGTACTTC.

The chain uses TRBV13 and TRBJ1-2; possible D gene TRBD1, 5 bases. V shed 2 bases and J shed 4 bases, with 11 bases lying between them. Germline V CDR1 and CDR2: PRHDT, FYEKMQ (reference sequence). The CDR3 totals 14 residues. CDR3: CASSLKGLFYGYTF. Here the CDR3 DNA reads TGTGCCAGCAGCTTAAAGGGACTTTTCTATGGCTACACCTTC.